The present entry profiles one T cell receptor (beta chain) with its context. Its target is unknown. Trimming pared 3 bases from V and 2 bases from J, leaving 12 bases between. Per germline, CDR1 MDHEN and CDR2 SYDVKM. The CDR3 is 15 amino acids. A multiplex PCR was run with 60 Vbeta primers and 13 Jbeta primers. Sequenced by immunoSEQ multiplex PCR; TCRdb stores in-frame clones only, minus some. The table records some 200,000 clones, about 70% of them present only once. This sample is drawn from a study of cytomegalovirus exposure and HLA in healthy donors. Study-level results: For TCR beta chains, V- and J-gene trimming was later linked to a missense DCLRE1C variant. The authors enumerated over 150 TCR beta chains as linked to cytomegalovirus.

The sequenced sample consisted of PBMCs. The clonotype was recovered from a man between 35 and 55 years old in good health and CMV-seropositive. The chain joins TRBV28 to TRBJ2-3; D unresolved. This CDR3 is CASSLPSSLTDTQYF. In DNA, the CDR3 is TGTGCCAGCAGTTTGCCCTCTAGTCTCACAGATACGCAGTATTTT.